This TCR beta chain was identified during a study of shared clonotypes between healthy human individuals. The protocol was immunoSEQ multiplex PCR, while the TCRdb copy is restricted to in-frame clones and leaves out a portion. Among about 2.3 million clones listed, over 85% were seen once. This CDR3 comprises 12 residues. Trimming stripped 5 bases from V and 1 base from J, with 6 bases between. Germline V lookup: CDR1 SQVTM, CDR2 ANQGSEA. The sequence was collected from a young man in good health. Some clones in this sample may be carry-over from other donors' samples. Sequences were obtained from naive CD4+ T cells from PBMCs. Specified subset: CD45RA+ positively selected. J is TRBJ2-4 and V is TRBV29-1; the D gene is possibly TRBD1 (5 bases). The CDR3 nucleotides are TGCAGCGTTTCAGGGGCCAAAAACATTCAGTACTTC. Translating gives CSVSGAKNIQYF.